These 25 T cell receptor beta chains were sequenced from one sample in a study of Graves' ophthalmopathy and Graves' hyperthyroidism. For repertoire sequencing, the TCR beta CDR3 regions were amplified from RNA transcripts. HTBI primers primed a first-round RT-PCR, and a second-round multiplex PCR followed. TCRdb re-called the multiplex PCR reads with MiXCR, one entry per CDR3 protein. The sample shows around 470,000 distinct CDR3 sequences, 14% of them seen only once. Specimen: blood. The receptors come from a woman under 40 with Graves' ophthalmopathy.

This clonotype was seen more than once but under ten times. The chain carries TRBV20-1 and TRBJ2-7, with a tentative D call TRBD2 (6 bases). In germline, CDR1 is DFQATT, CDR2 SNEGSKA (reference sequence). This CDR3 has 10 residues. The V end was cut by 4 bases, the J end by 7 bases, with 8 bases between. The CDR3 DNA is TGCAGTGCTAATGGGGGGGAGCAGTACTTC. Translating gives CSANGGEQYF.

This clonotype was counted ten times or more. The V and J genes are TRBV6-1 and TRBJ1-5; D is undetermined. The CDR3 loop spans 10 amino acids. Deletions cut 11 bases from V and 5 bases from J, with 7 bases between. Per the germline V gene, CDR1 is MNHNS and CDR2 is SASEGT. The CDR3 DNA follows: TGTGCCCTCAAGGATCAGCCCCAGCATTTT. Translation gives CALKDQPQHF.

The chain joins TRBV28 to TRBJ1-6; D is unclear. Germline V lookup: CDR1 MDHEN, CDR2 SYDVKM. This CDR3 is 14 amino acids long. V lost 2 bases, J lost 10 bases, and 12 bases lay in between. CDR3 sequence reads: CASSLVDRSSPLHF. In DNA, the CDR3 is TGTGCCAGCAGTTTAGTCGACCGTAGCTCACCCCTCCACTTT.

This clonotype was seen at least ten times. V and J are TRBV28 and TRBJ1-1; possible D gene TRBD1, 5 bases. Trimming left V 7 bases short and J 10 bases short, with 13 bases between. CDR1 is MDHEN and CDR2 is SYDVKM in the germline V gene. This CDR3 has 11 amino acids. CDR3 DNA: TGTGCCAGCACCTACCAGGGAAGAGCTTTCTTT. This encodes CASTYQGRAFF. Based on the CDR3 plus reference TRBV28 and TRBJ1-1, the full variable domain is DVKVTQSSRYLVKRTGEKVFLECVQDMDHENMFWYRQDPGLGLRLIYFSYDVKMKEKGDIPEGYSVSREKKERFSLILESASTNQTSMYLCASTYQGRAFFGQGTRLTVV.

The sample holds many counts of this clonotype. The chain recombines TRBV14 with TRBJ1-3, with D uncertain. V lost 3 bases, J lost 3 bases, and 9 bases lay in between. Germline assignment: CDR1 SGHDN and CDR2 FVKESK. The CDR3 extends over 14 amino acids. CDR3 sequence reads: CASSQGIYGNTIYF. The DNA for the CDR3 is TGTGCCAGCAGCCAGGGCATATATGGAAACACCATATATTTT. The full variable domain, its missing parts supplied by reference TRBV14 and TRBJ1-3, is EAGVTQFPSHSVIEKGQTVTLRCDPISGHDNLYWYRRVMGKEIKFLLHFVKESKQDESGMPNNRFLAERTGGTYSTLKVQPAELEDSGVYFCASSQGIYGNTIYFGEGSWLTVV.

At least ten counts were recorded for this clonotype. The genes are TRBV7-6 and TRBJ2-7, with 10 nucleotides matching TRBD2. The trim removed 9 bases at V and 2 bases at J, leaving 4 bases unmatched. CDR1 is SGHVS and CDR2 is FNYEAQ in the germline V gene. CDR3 length: 13 amino acids. The CDR3 coding sequence is TGTGCCAGTGGACTAGCGGCCACCTACGAGCAGTACTTC. This sequence encodes CASGLAATYEQYF. Together with reference TRBV7-6 and TRBJ2-7, the CDR3 gives the full variable domain: GAGVSQSPRYKVTKRGQDVALRCDPISGHVSLYWYRQALGQGPEFLTYFNYEAQQDKSGLPNDRFSAERPEGSISTLTIQRTEQRDSAMYRCASGLAATYEQYFGPGTRLTVT.

Points on this clonotype: A single base separates this from a much larger clone, so it may be a read error. The V gene is TRBV7-9, the J gene TRBJ1-3; 7 bases agree with TRBD1. The CDR3 consists of 15 residues. Germline CDR1 is SEHNR and CDR2 is FQNEAQ (reference sequence). The CDR3 here is CASSSSDRVGNTTYF. The CDR3 DNA is TGTGCCAGCAGCTCCTCTGACAGGGTCGGAAACACCACATATTTT.

In this sample, this clonotype turned up once. The rearrangement links TRBV20-1 to TRBJ2-7; 7 positions agree with TRBD1. CDR3 size: 15 residues. Germline V gene lookup returns CDR1 DFQATT and CDR2 SNEGSKA (reference sequence). The junction had 8 bases not matched to a gene; V was cut back by 3 bases and J by 0 bases. The CDR3, as DNA: TGCAGTGCTAGTAATCCGGGACAGTCCTCCTACGAGCAGTACTTC. This encodes CSASNPGQSSYEQYF.

This clonotype was seen repeatedly, ten times or more. The chain carries TRBV12-3 or TRBV12-4 and TRBJ1-1; no reliable D call. The CDR3 spans 14 residues. Trimming pared 4 bases from V and 1 base from J, leaving 10 bases between. CDR3 sequence (DNA): TGTGCCAGCAGTTATCCGGAGGAGAACACTGAAGCTTTCTTT. Its protein is CASSYPEENTEAFF.

The sample holds many counts of this clonotype. The V and J genes are TRBV7-9 and TRBJ2-2, with TRBD1 matching over 10 bases. Germline V lookup: CDR1 SEHNR, CDR2 FQNEAQ (reference sequence). With 6 bases clipped from V and 5 bases from J, the junction kept 6 bases outside the gene matches. The CDR3 length is 15 residues. The CDR3 DNA sequence: TGTGCCAGCAGACGACCGGGACAGGGGACCGGGGAGCTGTTTTTT. Amino acids: CASRRPGQGTGELFF.

The chain has TRBV7-3 and TRBJ2-5; 8 nucleotides align to TRBD2. V shed 5 bases and J 7 bases; nucleotides not matched to a gene: 9. This CDR3 has 14 amino acids. Germline assignment: CDR1 SGHTA and CDR2 FQGTGA. The CDR3 DNA is TGTGCCAGCAGCCAGACTAGCGTTCCGGGGACCCAGTACTTC. Encoded protein: CASSQTSVPGTQYF.

This clonotype came up many times. V is TRBV6-2 or TRBV6-3 and J is TRBJ1-1, with D hard to call. The CDR3 spans 15 residues. Trimming took off 5 bases at V and 6 bases at J, with 19 bases between the two ends. Germline assignment: CDR1 MNHEY and CDR2 SVGEGT. DNA of the CDR3: TGTGCCAGCAGTCCAGGTTCGAGGACCCTCGCTGAAGCTTTCTTT. This encodes CASSPGSRTLAEAFF.

This clonotype was detected a few times. This chain connects TRBV4-1 to TRBJ1-5; D gene ambiguous. The V gene's germline CDR1 is MGHRA and CDR2 YSYEKL. The V end was cut by 1 base, the J end by 3 bases, with 10 bases between. This CDR3 has 15 amino acids. In DNA, the CDR3 is TGCGCCAGCAGCCAAGTTTTTCGGTACAATCAGCCCCAGCATTTT. It encodes CASSQVFRYNQPQHF.

This clonotype was detected many times. The chain is built from TRBV20-1 and TRBJ1-2; D unclear. The V gene lost 2 bases and the J gene lost 4 bases, with 11 bases spanning the gap. This CDR3 has 13 residues. Germline-derived CDR1 and CDR2 are DFQATT and SNEGSKA (reference sequence). The CDR3 sequence: CSARHEIGYGYTF. DNA of the CDR3: TGCAGTGCTAGACACGAGATAGGCTATGGCTACACCTTC.

This clonotype has ten or more counts. The chain couples TRBV6-5 to TRBJ2-7; D is possibly TRBD1 (6 bases). V lost 5 bases and J 2 bases, leaving 16 bases between the germline ends. This CDR3 region has 15 residues. Germline assignment: CDR1 MNHEY and CDR2 SVGAGI. The CDR3 sequence: CASSTDRLRPYEQYF. The DNA of the CDR3 is TGTGCCAGCAGTACAGACAGGCTTAGACCCTACGAGCAGTACTTC.

This clonotype was recorded many times. The gene calls are TRBV27 and TRBJ1-1, with D perhaps TRBD1 (5 bases). CDR1 is MNHEY, CDR2 SMNVEV, per germline (reference sequence). V lost 1 base and J lost 1, with 10 bases in between. This CDR3 has 15 amino acids. CDR3 DNA: TGTGCCAGCAGTTTATTGGCAGGGACGAACACTGAAGCTTTCTTT. Its protein is CASSLLAGTNTEAFF.

The table lists this clonotype with many counts. The chain has TRBV4-1 and TRBJ2-7; D perhaps matches TRBD1 (6 bases). V lost 6 bases to trimming and J lost 3 bases, with 15 bases between them. The CDR3 is made up of 14 amino acids. CDR1 and CDR2 (germline): MGHRA, YSYEKL. CDR3 in DNA: TGCGCCAGCAGTCAACGGGACACCTACTACGAGCAGTACTTC. Residues: CASSQRDTYYEQYF.

This clonotype has at least ten counts. The genes are TRBV9 and TRBJ1-1, with 8 bases lining up with TRBD1. Trimming removed 0 bases from V and 1 base from J; junction bases left unmatched: 2. This CDR3 is 15 amino acids long. Germline values: CDR1 SGDLS, CDR2 YYNGEE. The CDR3 DNA reads as TGTGCCAGCAGCGTAGGAGGGACAGGGAACACTGAAGCTTTCTTT. This codes for CASSVGGTGNTEAFF.

Many counts were recorded for this clonotype. This chain connects TRBV12-3 or TRBV12-4 to TRBJ2-2; maybe TRBD2 (7 bases). V lost 6 bases and J 4 bases, leaving 15 bases between the germline ends. The CDR3 is 15 amino acids. For the CDR3, the DNA is TGTGCCAGCAGAGGGGGGGTGCTGGGCACCGGGGAGCTGTTTTTT. It translates to CASRGGVLGTGELFF.

CDR3 in amino acids: CASSLVRTGNGYTF. As DNA, the CDR3 is TGTGCCAGCAGCTTAGTTAGGACAGGGAATGGCTACACCTTC. V is TRBV7-8 and J is TRBJ1-2; 8 bases map to TRBD1. Losses at the gene ends were 1 base for V and 6 bases for J; bases not matched to a gene: 4. Germline V lookup: CDR1 SGHVS, CDR2 FQNEAQ. The CDR3 runs 14 residues.

Ten or more counts support this clonotype. The CDR3 spells CASSHVPGQGHSNQPQHF. DNA for the CDR3: TGCGCCAGCAGCCACGTCCCGGGACAGGGCCATAGCAATCAGCCCCAGCATTTT. V usage is TRBV4-1 and J usage is TRBJ1-5; 9 bases are a match to TRBD1. CDR3 length: 18 residues. V shed 3 bases, J shed 0 bases, and the junction held 9 bases outside the gene matches. Germline CDR1 reads MGHRA; CDR2 reads YSYEKL.

This clonotype was counted many times. The V call is TRBV6-2 or TRBV6-3, the J call TRBJ1-2; 7 nucleotides line up with TRBD1. CDR1 MNHEY and CDR2 SVGEGT come from the germline V gene. The CDR3 is 14 amino acids. V lost 4 bases and J lost 4; bases outside the gene matches: 6. CDR3 loop: CASSWGQPFYGYTF. DNA for the CDR3: TGTGCCAGCAGTTGGGGACAGCCTTTCTATGGCTACACCTTC.

This clonotype was counted ten times or more. This chain joins TRBV6-4 and TRBJ2-7, with D hard to call. The germline gives CDR1 MRHNA, CDR2 SNTAGT. This CDR3 contains 17 residues. Trimming removed 5 bases from V and 0 bases from J, with 20 bases in between. In nucleotides, the CDR3 is TGTGCCAGCAGTAGACCTCACGGGTCCCCGAGCTCCTACGAGCAGTACTTC. Residues: CASSRPHGSPSSYEQYF.

The genes are TRBV28 and TRBJ2-7; a possible D gene is TRBD1 (6 bases). V shed 6 bases and J shed 0 bases, with 12 bases lying between them. The CDR3 is 14 residues long. Looked up from germline, CDR1 is MDHEN and CDR2 is SYDVKM. CDR3 DNA sequence: TGTGCCAGCAGCACCCCACAGGGCTCCTACGAGCAGTACTTC. It yields the protein CASSTPQGSYEQYF.

This clonotype occurred a few times. A much larger clone lies one base from this, so it may be a read error. It is likely a read error, because the conserved phenylalanine at the end of the CDR3 is missing. The chain joins TRBV30 to TRBJ1-1, with 7 bases fitting TRBD1. CDR3 length: 12 residues. J gave up 8 bases and V 1 base, and 4 bases lay outside the gene matches. In germline, CDR1 is GTSNPN, CDR2 SVGIG (reference sequence). The CDR3: CAWSGQGGEAFL. As DNA, the CDR3 is TGTGCCTGGAGTGGGCAGGGGGGCGAAGCTTTCCTT.